These T cell receptor beta chains were read from a single sample in a study of T cells after yellow fever vaccination. One entry per CDR3 protein, called by TCRdb with MiXCR from the 5' RACE reads. The table records roughly 170,000 distinct CDR3 sequences, 5.5% to 7.5% of them present only once. The sequencing used CD4+ T cells sorted from PBMCs, collected on the day of the first yellow fever vaccination. The receptors here all came from a man aged 18 to 30 who received the YFV17D yellow fever vaccine. Each CDR3 is given with its conserved first and last residue. Fields, in order: CDR3 protein, CDR3 DNA, V gene, D gene, J gene, clone size. D genes are given only for firm matches. Clone size is stated in some rows and not others, as once, few, many or a class when expanded.

CDR3: CASSSRRGRRTRAF
DNA: TGTGCCAGCAGTTCCCGTCGGGGACGGAGGACACGAGCATTT
V: TRBV28
D: .
J: TRBJ1-5
size: many

CDR3: CASSASTWGSPLHF
DNA: TGTGCCAGCAGCGCGTCTACCTGGGGGTCACCCCTCCACTTT
V: TRBV6-1
D: .
J: TRBJ1-6
size: few

CDR3: CASSQVGVESMDYNEQFF
DNA: TGCGCCAGCAGCCAAGTCGGAGTAGAGTCTATGGATTACAATGAGCAGTTCTTC
V: TRBV4-3
D: .
J: TRBJ2-1
size: many

CDR3: CASSPPGLSSSYNEQFF
DNA: TGTGCCAGCTCACCACCGGGACTTTCGAGCTCCTACAATGAGCAGTTCTTC
V: TRBV18
D: .
J: TRBJ2-1
size: many

CDR3: CASSLRTGQTDTQYF
DNA: TGCGCCAGCAGCCTTCGGACAGGGCAAACAGATACGCAGTATTTT
V: TRBV5-1
D: TRBD1
J: TRBJ2-3
size: many

CDR3: CASSFRDPDSSPLHF
DNA: TGTGCCAGCAGCTTTAGGGACCCCGACTCTTCACCCCTCCACTTT
V: TRBV7-9
D: .
J: TRBJ1-6
size: few

CDR3: CSARDRGRRFF
DNA: TGCAGTGCTAGAGATCGGGGACGCAGGTTCTTC
V: TRBV20-1
D: .
J: TRBJ2-1
size: .

CDR3: CASSDGFGGNEKLFF
DNA: TGCGCCAGCAGCGACGGGTTTGGGGGTAATGAAAAACTGTTTTTT
V: TRBV5-1
D: .
J: TRBJ1-4
size: many

CDR3: CASTLTPATGELFF
DNA: TGTGCCAGCACCTTGACTCCGGCCACCGGGGAGCTGTTTTTT
V: TRBV7-3
D: .
J: TRBJ2-2
size: many

CDR3: CASSPGGGGRPQHF
DNA: TGTGCCAGCAGCCCGGGGGGGGGAGGGAGGCCCCAGCATTTT
V: TRBV12-3/TRBV12-4
D: .
J: TRBJ1-5
size: many

CDR3: CASSRRQVPGARSNYGYTF
DNA: TGTGCCAGCAGCAGACGACAGGTCCCGGGGGCACGCTCTAACTATGGCTACACCTTC
V: TRBV11-2
D: .
J: TRBJ1-2
size: few

CDR3: CASSRQGASDTQYF
DNA: TGTGCCAGCAGCCGACAGGGCGCGTCAGATACGCAGTATTTT
V: TRBV7-9
D: TRBD1
J: TRBJ2-3
size: many

CDR3: CASREGQRGGLKDTQYF
DNA: TGTGCCAGCAGAGAAGGACAGCGGGGGGGTCTGAAAGATACGCAGTATTTT
V: TRBV7-2
D: TRBD2
J: TRBJ2-3
size: .

CDR3: CASSPDNNEQFF
DNA: TGTGCCAGCAGCCCTGACAACAATGAGCAGTTCTTC
V: TRBV7-9
D: .
J: TRBJ2-1
size: many

CDR3: CASSSRSGYNSPLHF
DNA: TGTGCCAGCAGCTCCCGGTCAGGGTATAATTCACCCCTCCACTTT
V: TRBV7-2
D: .
J: TRBJ1-6
size: .

CDR3: CASSLVSGNTGELFF
DNA: TGTGCCAGCAGCTTAGTATCGGGAAACACCGGGGAGCTGTTTTTT
V: TRBV7-2
D: .
J: TRBJ2-2
size: many

CDR3: CASSLDNLDRVREQFF
DNA: TGTGCCAGCAGCTTAGATAACCTGGACAGGGTCCGTGAGCAGTTCTTC
V: TRBV7-9
D: TRBD1
J: TRBJ2-1
size: many

CDR3: CASRGYGANQETQYF
DNA: TGTGCCAGCAGGGGATACGGGGCGAATCAAGAGACCCAGTACTTC
V: TRBV6-1
D: .
J: TRBJ2-5
size: many

CDR3: CAISGVGQGDQAFF
DNA: TGTGCCATCAGTGGGGTAGGACAGGGAGATCAAGCTTTCTTT
V: TRBV10-3
D: TRBD1
J: TRBJ1-1
size: many

CDR3: CASTVSEQFF
DNA: TGTGCCAGCACTGTCTCTGAGCAGTTCTTC
V: TRBV2
D: .
J: TRBJ2-1
size: once

CDR3: CASSTTRDSHGAQYF
DNA: TGTGCCAGCAGTACGACCCGGGACAGTCACGGGGCCCAGTACTTC
V: TRBV3-1
D: TRBD1
J: TRBJ2-5
size: many

CDR3: CSAPQLARSETQYF
DNA: TGCAGTGCTCCCCAACTAGCGAGGAGTGAGACCCAGTACTTC
V: TRBV20-1
D: TRBD2
J: TRBJ2-5
size: once

CDR3: CASQSGDTSGYTF
DNA: TGTGCCAGCCAGTCGGGGGACACGAGTGGCTACACCTTC
V: TRBV6-2/TRBV6-3
D: .
J: TRBJ1-2
size: few

CDR3: CASSPTLTGAANTGELFF
DNA: TGTGCCAGCAGCCCGACGCTCACAGGAGCCGCGAACACCGGGGAGCTGTTTTTT
V: TRBV11-2
D: .
J: TRBJ2-2
size: few

CDR3: CASSQVAGNTQYF
DNA: TGCGCCAGCAGCCAAGTAGCCGGGAATACGCAGTATTTT
V: TRBV4-3
D: .
J: TRBJ2-3
size: many

CDR3: CASSLAWGPGTDTQYF
DNA: TGTGCCAGCAGCTTAGCGTGGGGACCGGGTACAGATACGCAGTATTTT
V: TRBV7-2
D: .
J: TRBJ2-3
size: many

CDR3: CASSLDTNEQFF
DNA: TGTGCCAGCAGCTTAGACACCAATGAGCAGTTCTTC
V: TRBV7-2
D: .
J: TRBJ2-1
size: few

CDR3: CATSDPTGVGGYTF
DNA: TGTGCCACCAGTGACCCGACAGGGGTCGGTGGCTACACCTTC
V: TRBV24-1
D: TRBD1
J: TRBJ1-2
size: many

CDR3: CASSEPPGTNTEAFF
DNA: TGTGCCAGCAGTGAACCCCCAGGCACGAACACTGAAGCTTTCTTT
V: TRBV2
D: .
J: TRBJ1-1
size: many

CDR3: CATSPSGVGNQPQHF
DNA: TGTGCTACCTCCCCCTCGGGTGTGGGCAATCAGCCCCAGCATTTT
V: TRBV6-1
D: .
J: TRBJ1-5
size: .

CDR3: CASSRISLNTGELFF
DNA: TGTGCCAGTAGTAGGATCAGTTTGAACACCGGGGAGCTGTTTTTT
V: TRBV19
D: .
J: TRBJ2-2
size: many

CDR3: CASSTSGGKQETQYF
DNA: TGCGCCAGCAGCACGTCCGGGGGAAAACAAGAGACCCAGTACTTC
V: TRBV4-1
D: .
J: TRBJ2-5
size: few

CDR3: CASSPPNSEKLFF
DNA: TGTGCCAGCAGCCCACCGAATTCCGAAAAACTGTTTTTT
V: TRBV5-4
D: .
J: TRBJ1-4
size: few

CDR3: CASSLIGGSGELFF
DNA: TGTGCCAGCAGCTTAATAGGGGGCTCCGGGGAGCTGTTTTTT
V: TRBV7-3
D: TRBD1
J: TRBJ2-2
size: .

CDR3: CASSPRQNTEAFF
DNA: TGTGCCAGCAGCCCCCGACAGAACACTGAAGCTTTCTTT
V: TRBV7-6
D: .
J: TRBJ1-1
size: .

CDR3: CASSYRANSGANVLTF
DNA: TGTGCCAGCAGCTACAGGGCAAACTCTGGGGCCAACGTCCTGACTTTC
V: TRBV7-9
D: .
J: TRBJ2-6
size: few

CDR3: CASSQGPLGTRGGEQYF
DNA: TGTGCCAGCAGCCAAGGACCCCTCGGGACTAGAGGCGGCGAGCAGTACTTC
V: TRBV3-1
D: TRBD2
J: TRBJ2-7
size: few

CDR3: CSASPLARETQYF
DNA: TGCAGTGCTAGTCCGTTGGCTAGAGAGACCCAGTACTTC
V: TRBV20-1
D: .
J: TRBJ2-5
size: many

CDR3: CASQRTGRTGELFF
DNA: TGTGCCAGTCAAAGGACAGGGCGGACCGGGGAGCTGTTTTTT
V: TRBV18
D: TRBD1
J: TRBJ2-2
size: few

CDR3: CASSRQGTPSGNTIYF
DNA: TGTGCCAGCAGCCGACAGGGGACCCCCTCTGGAAACACCATATATTTT
V: TRBV11-2
D: TRBD1
J: TRBJ1-3
size: many